This TCR beta chain derives from a study of blood T cell repertoires in COVID-19. Study context: Nucleic acid was either cDNA or gDNA, and it came from T cells, B-cell-depleted T cells, or PBMCs.

Some clones are missing from TCRdb's copy, which holds only in-frame ones; the method was immunoSEQ multiplex PCR. The sample has 150,000 to 200,000 clones, roughly 85% seen once. In germline, CDR1 is MRHNA, CDR2 SNTAGT. The CDR3 runs to 14 residues. Trimming at V came to 5 bases and at J to 8 bases, leaving 7 bases not matched to a gene. A few counts support this clone. This chain connects TRBV6-4 to TRBJ2-4; 9 nucleotides match TRBD1. Sequenced input: peripheral blood. The sequence was collected from a man aged 55-75 years with acute or convalescent COVID-19. CDR3: CASSMTGGRDIQYF. CDR3 coding DNA: TGTGCCAGCAGTATGACAGGGGGAAGGGACATTCAGTACTTC.